These 5 T cell receptor beta chains were sequenced from one sample in a study of CD8 T cells in ankylosing spondylitis. One entry per CDR3 protein results from TCRdb running MiXCR on the 5' RACE reads. The table includes about 440,000 distinct CDR3 sequences, 17% detected once. Their specific antigens are unknown. Study-wide points: What seemed typical of ankylosing spondylitis blood was a TCR beta motif built from several highly homologous variants.

The specimen sequenced was blood, either unsorted or a sorted T cell fraction (not recorded which). The origin of the receptors is a male donor with ankylosing spondylitis.

The chain has TRBV12-3 or TRBV12-4 and TRBJ2-2, with TRBD2 matching 9 bases. V shed 1 base, J shed 6 bases, and the junction held 3 bases outside the gene matches. This CDR3 spans 15 amino acids. The CDR3 bases are TGTGCCAGCAGTTTAGTAGCGGGGGACCCCGGGGAGCTGTTTTTT. Translating it yields CASSLVAGDPGELFF.

For this clonotype: The junction does not match germline at one end; this may be a read error. The V and J genes are TRBV7-2 and TRBJ2-7; unclear D gene. This CDR3 comprises 14 residues. The V gene's germline CDR1 is SGHTA and CDR2 FQGNSA. The CDR3 DNA reads as TGTGCCAGCAGCTTAGTAGGTCGCTCCTACGAACAGTACTTC. This gives the protein CASSLVGRSYEQYF.

This clonotype was recorded a few times. The rearrangement joins TRBV20-1 to TRBJ1-5; 9 bases are shared with TRBD1. With V trimmed by 5 bases and J by 9 bases, 8 bases remained unmatched. The CDR3 runs 13 residues. The germline V gene encodes CDR1 DFQATT and CDR2 SNEGSKA (reference sequence). The CDR3 is CSAAKTGGGPQHF. The CDR3 DNA is TGCAGTGCTGCCAAAACAGGGGGCGGGCCCCAGCATTTT.

The chain links TRBV10-3 to TRBJ1-1, with D tentatively TRBD1 (6 bases). Trimming stripped 5 bases from V and 0 bases from J, with 13 bases between. Germline CDR1 ENHRY, CDR2 SYGVKD. The CDR3 consists of 15 residues. In nucleotides, the CDR3 is TGTGCCATCAGTTCAAGCCGACAGGTGAACACTGAAGCTTTCTTT. It translates to CAISSSRQVNTEAFF.

V and J are TRBV5-1 and TRBJ1-1; a weak D match, TRBD1 (6 bases). Germline CDR1 is SGHRS and CDR2 is YFSETQ. The CDR3 is made up of 15 amino acids. V dropped 0 bases and J dropped 3 bases, with 12 bases sitting between them. The CDR3 is CASSLVSGVDTEAFF. Written as DNA, the CDR3 is TGCGCCAGCAGCTTGGTTTCAGGGGTGGACACTGAAGCTTTCTTT.